This section outlines one T cell receptor beta chain sequence together with its context. The sample belongs to a study of radiation and T cells in renal cell carcinoma. The CDR3 totals 12 residues. The germline V gene encodes CDR1 SGHTA and CDR2 FQGNSA. V was clipped by 5 bases and J by 10 bases, with 14 bases between them. Profiling relied on immunoSEQ multiplex PCR, and the TCRdb table lists in-frame clones only, not all of them. The table includes fewer than 200,000 clones, about nine tenths detected once. Time point in this sample: blood 4 weeks post-SBRT, at nephrectomy. Treatment given: 15 Gy SBRT to primary tumor, nephrectomy 4 weeks later.

This chain uses TRBV7-2 with TRBJ2-5, with D tentatively TRBD2 (6 bases). The sequence came from a woman in her forties or fifties with renal cell carcinoma. Here the sequenced sample was blood, taken from a patient whose treatment included radiotherapy and nephrectomy. The CDR3: CASSPPGRDQYF. The CDR3 DNA follows: TGTGCCAGCAGCCCCCCCGGGAGAGACCAGTACTTC.